This T cell receptor beta chain was sequenced for a study of T cell responses to AZD1222 COVID-19 vaccine. The CDR3 covers 11 residues. V lost 5 bases and J lost 6, with 7 bases in between. Germline V CDR1 and CDR2: SGHVS, FQNEAQ. The study's findings and limits: Just 5 or 6 AZD1222 recipients tested seropositive at baseline. There were mostly white British donors and more females than males, and clonal diversity was possibly underestimated. Close to half of spike-specific TCRs reportedly recognize unmutated variant regions. Across spike, vaccine-associated CD4 TCRs were found, dominant at 160-218 and 743-854.

As for this clone: Its target is unknown.

The table came from immunoSEQ multiplex PCR; TCRdb's copy has only in-frame clones and leaves some out. The top ten hold around 20% of the sample, which has 70,000 to 90,000 clones, 60% to 80% seen once. The V and J genes are TRBV7-8 and TRBJ1-1; D is unclear. This sequence originates from an adult in good health. This material consisted of peripheral blood, taken on day 0 of AZD1222 vaccination. The CDR3 coding sequence is TGTGCCAGCAGCCGGGGAGCTGAAGCTTTCTTT. Its protein is CASSRGAEAFF.